This paragraph covers one T cell receptor beta chain sequence. This entry is derived from a study of CD8 T cells in ankylosing spondylitis. TCRdb re-analysed the 5' RACE reads in MiXCR, keeping a single row per CDR3 protein. The sample contains about 360,000 distinct CDR3 sequences, roughly 14% of which appear only once. V lost 5 bases and J lost 7; bases outside the gene matches: 17. The CDR3 is 17 residues long. Looked up from germline, CDR1 is SGHAT and CDR2 is FQNNGV. Sequenced input: blood, either unsorted or a sorted T cell fraction (not recorded which). The source is a male donor with ankylosing spondylitis or in good health (not recorded which). The genes are TRBV11-2 and TRBJ2-1; 7 nucleotides line up with TRBD2. The CDR3 DNA is TGTGCCAGCAGCCGAAACACGGCGGGAGCAAAGGGGAATGAGCAGTTCTTC. This translates into CASSRNTAGAKGNEQFF.